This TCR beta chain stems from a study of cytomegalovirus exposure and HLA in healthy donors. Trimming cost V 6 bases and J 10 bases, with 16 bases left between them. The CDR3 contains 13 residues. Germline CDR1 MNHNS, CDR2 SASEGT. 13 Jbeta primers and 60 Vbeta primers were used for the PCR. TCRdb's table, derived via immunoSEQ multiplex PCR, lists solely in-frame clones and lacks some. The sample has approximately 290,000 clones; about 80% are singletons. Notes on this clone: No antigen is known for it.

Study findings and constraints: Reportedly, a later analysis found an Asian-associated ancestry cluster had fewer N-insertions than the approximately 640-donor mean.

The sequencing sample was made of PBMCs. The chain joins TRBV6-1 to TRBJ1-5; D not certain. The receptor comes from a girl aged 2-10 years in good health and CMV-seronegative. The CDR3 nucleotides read TGTGCCAGCAGGAACGGTCCCGATCGACCCCAGCATTTT. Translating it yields CASRNGPDRPQHF.